This TCR beta chain was observed in a study of T-cell reconstitution after alpha-beta-depleted transplantation in children. Study-level findings and limits: Several patients had high TCRbeta diversity at day 60; it came from surviving recipient T cells and thymic progenitors. Several hundred expanded graft clones reportedly were the source of alpha-beta T cells about two months after transplant. T-cell numbers and diversity, one year after transplant, stemmed largely from T cells that were newly produced.

V lost 5 bases and J lost 5; bases outside the gene matches: 5. The CDR3 length is 15 residues. This clonotype turned up a few times. Its matching antigen is unknown. Preparing the TCRbeta library involved the use of unique molecular identifiers. Each CDR3 protein gets one entry after TCRdb re-called the PCR reads with MiXCR. The sample shows around 960,000 distinct CDR3 sequences, 25% to 30% of them seen only once. The gene calls are TRBV12-3 or TRBV12-4 and TRBJ2-4, with TRBD1 matching 11 bases. The starting material was PBMCs, mostly from graft donor cells, obtained 360 days after TCRalphabeta/CD19-depleted stem cell transplant. The sequence was obtained from a boy under two years old who had a stem cell transplant for SCID, so the T cells may come from the graft donor. The CDR3 spells CASSGRDRGENIQYF. The CDR3 coding sequence is TGTGCCAGCAGTGGACGGGACAGGGGGGAAAACATTCAGTACTTC.